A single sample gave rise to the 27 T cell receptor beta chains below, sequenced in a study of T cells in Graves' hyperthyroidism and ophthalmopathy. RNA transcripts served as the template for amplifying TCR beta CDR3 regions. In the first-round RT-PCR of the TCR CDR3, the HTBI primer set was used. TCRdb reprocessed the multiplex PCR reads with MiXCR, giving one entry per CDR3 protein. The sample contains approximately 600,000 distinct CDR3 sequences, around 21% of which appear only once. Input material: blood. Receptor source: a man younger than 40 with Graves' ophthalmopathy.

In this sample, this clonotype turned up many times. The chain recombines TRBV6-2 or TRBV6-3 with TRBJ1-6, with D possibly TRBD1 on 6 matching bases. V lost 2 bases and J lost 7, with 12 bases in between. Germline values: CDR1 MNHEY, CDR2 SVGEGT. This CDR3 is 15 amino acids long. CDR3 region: CASSYRDIDNSPLHF. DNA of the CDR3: TGTGCCAGCAGTTACCGGGACATTGACAATTCACCCCTCCACTTT.

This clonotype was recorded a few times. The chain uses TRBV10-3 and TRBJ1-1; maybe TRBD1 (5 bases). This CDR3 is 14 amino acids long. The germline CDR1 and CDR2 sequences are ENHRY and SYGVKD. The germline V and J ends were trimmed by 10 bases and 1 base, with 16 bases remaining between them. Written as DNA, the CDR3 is TGTGCCACCTACCCGGGGGGGAAGAACACTGAAGCTTTCTTT. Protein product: CATYPGGKNTEAFF.

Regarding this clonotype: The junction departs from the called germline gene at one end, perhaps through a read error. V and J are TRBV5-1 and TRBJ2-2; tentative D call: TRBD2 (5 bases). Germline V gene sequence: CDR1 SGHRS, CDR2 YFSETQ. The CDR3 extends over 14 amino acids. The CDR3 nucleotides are TGCGCCAGCAGTTCACGCTTCCAACACCGGGGAGCTGTTTTT. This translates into CASSSRFQHRGAVF.

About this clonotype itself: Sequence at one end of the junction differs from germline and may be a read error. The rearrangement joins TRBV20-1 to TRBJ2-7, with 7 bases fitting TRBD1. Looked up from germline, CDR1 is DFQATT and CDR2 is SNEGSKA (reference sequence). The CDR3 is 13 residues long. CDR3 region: CSAQGTATYEQHF. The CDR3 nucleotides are TGCAGTGCTCAAGGGACAGCAACCTACGAGCAGCACTTC.

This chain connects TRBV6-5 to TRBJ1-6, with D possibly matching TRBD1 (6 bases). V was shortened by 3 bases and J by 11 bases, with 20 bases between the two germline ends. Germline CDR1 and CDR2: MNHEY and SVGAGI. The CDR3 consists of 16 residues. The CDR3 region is CASSYELDSRNPPLHF. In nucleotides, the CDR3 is TGTGCCAGCAGTTATGAGTTGGACAGCAGAAATCCACCCCTCCACTTT.

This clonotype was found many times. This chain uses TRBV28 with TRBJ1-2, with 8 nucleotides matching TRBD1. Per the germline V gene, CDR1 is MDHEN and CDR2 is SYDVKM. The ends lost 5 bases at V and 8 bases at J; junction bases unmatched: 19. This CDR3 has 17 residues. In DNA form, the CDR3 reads TGTGCCAGCAGTCCGATTTCGACCCAGACAGGGGTTGAAGGCTACACCTTC. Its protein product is CASSPISTQTGVEGYTF.

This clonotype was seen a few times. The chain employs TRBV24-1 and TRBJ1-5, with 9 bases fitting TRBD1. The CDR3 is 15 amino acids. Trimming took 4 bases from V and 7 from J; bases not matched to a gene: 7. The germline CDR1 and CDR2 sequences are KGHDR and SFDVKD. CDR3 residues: CATSEGGTGRQPQHF. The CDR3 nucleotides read TGTGCCACCAGTGAGGGGGGGACAGGGCGACAGCCCCAGCATTTT.

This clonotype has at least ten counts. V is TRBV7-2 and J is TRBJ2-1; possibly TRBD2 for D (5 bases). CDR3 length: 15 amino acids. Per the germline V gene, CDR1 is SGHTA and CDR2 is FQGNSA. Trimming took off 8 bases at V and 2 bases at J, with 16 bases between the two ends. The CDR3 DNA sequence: TGTGCCAGCGGCAGAGAGGGTCATGCCTACAATGAGCAGTTCTTC. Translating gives CASGREGHAYNEQFF.

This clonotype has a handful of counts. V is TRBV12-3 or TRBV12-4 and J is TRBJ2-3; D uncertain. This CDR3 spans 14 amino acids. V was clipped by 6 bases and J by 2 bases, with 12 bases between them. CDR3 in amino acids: CASRMDGYTDTQYF. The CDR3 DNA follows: TGTGCCAGCAGAATGGACGGATACACAGATACGCAGTATTTT.

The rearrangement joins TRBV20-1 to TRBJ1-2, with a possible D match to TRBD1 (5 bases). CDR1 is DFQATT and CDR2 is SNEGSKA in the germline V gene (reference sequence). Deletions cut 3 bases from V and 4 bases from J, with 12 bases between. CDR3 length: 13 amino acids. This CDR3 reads CSARTAESYGYTF. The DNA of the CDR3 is TGCAGTGCTAGGACAGCTGAAAGCTATGGCTACACCTTC.

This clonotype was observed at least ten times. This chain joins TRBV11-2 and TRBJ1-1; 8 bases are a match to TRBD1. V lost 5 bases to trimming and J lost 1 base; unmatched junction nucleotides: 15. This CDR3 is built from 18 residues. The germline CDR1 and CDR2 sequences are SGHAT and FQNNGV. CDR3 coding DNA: TGTGCCAGCAGCCCCCATGCCCTCACAGGGGGAAAGAACACTGAAGCTTTCTTT. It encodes CASSPHALTGGKNTEAFF.

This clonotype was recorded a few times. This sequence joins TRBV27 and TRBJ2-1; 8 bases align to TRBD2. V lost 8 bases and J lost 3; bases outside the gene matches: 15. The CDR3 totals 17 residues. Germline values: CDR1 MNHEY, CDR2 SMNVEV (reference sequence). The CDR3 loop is CASRRLTSAIYYNEQFF. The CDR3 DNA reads TGTGCCAGCCGCCGATTGACTAGCGCGATATACTACAATGAGCAGTTCTTC.

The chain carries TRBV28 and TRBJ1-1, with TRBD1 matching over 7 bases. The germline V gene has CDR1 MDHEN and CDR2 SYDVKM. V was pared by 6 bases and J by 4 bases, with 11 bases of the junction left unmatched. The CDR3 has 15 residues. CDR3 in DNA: TGTGCCAGCAGCCTTGGAGGGGGCGCGGGCACTGAAGCTTTCTTT. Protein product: CASSLGGGAGTEAFF.

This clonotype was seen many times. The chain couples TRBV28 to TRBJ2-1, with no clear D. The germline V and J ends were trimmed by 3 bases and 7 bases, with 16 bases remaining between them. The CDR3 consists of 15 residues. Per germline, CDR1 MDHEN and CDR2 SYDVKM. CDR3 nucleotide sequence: TGTGCCAGCAGTTTGGCGGCAGAGGTTACGAATGAGCAGTTCTTC. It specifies CASSLAAEVTNEQFF.

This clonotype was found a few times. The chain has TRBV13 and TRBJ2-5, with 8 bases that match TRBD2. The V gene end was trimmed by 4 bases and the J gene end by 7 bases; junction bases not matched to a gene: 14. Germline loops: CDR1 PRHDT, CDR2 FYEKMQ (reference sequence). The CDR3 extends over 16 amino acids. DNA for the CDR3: TGTGCCAGCAGCTCCCCAATACTAGCGGCCCATGGGACCCAGTACTTC. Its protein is CASSSPILAAHGTQYF.

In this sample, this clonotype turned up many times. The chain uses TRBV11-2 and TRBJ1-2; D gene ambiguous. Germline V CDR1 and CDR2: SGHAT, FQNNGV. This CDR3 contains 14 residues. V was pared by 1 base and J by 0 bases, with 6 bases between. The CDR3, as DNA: TGTGCCAGCAGCTTAGGAACGCCTAACTATGGCTACACCTTC. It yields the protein CASSLGTPNYGYTF.

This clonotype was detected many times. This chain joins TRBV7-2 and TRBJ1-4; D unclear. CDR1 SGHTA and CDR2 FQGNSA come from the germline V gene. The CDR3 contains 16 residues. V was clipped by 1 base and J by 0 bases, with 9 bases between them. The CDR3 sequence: CASSLVGGATNEKLFF. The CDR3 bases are TGTGCCAGCAGCTTAGTAGGTGGGGCAACTAATGAAAAACTGTTTTTT.

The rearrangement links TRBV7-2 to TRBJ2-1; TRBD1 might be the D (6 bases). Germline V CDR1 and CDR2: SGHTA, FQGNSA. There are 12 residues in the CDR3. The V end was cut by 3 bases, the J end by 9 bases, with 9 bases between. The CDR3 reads CASSFNRVEQFF. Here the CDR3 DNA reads TGTGCCAGCAGCTTCAACAGGGTTGAGCAGTTCTTC.

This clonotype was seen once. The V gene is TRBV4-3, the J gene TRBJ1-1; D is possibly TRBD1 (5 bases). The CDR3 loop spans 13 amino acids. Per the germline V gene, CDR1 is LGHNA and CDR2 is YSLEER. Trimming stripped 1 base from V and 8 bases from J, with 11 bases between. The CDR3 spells CASSQGFQGEAFF. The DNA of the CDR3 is TGCGCCAGCAGCCAAGGATTTCAGGGAGAAGCTTTCTTT.

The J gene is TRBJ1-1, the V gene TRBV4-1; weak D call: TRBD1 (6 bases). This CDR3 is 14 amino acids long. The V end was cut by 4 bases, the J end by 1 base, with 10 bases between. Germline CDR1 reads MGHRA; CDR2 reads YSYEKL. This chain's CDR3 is CASSPMGANTEAFF. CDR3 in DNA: TGCGCCAGCAGCCCCATGGGGGCGAACACTGAAGCTTTCTTT.

This CDR3 reads CAWSPGNLNTEAFF. CDR3 sequence (DNA): TGTGCCTGGAGTCCAGGAAACTTGAACACTGAAGCTTTCTTT. The chain combines TRBV30 with TRBJ1-1; D remains ambiguous. V was clipped by 2 bases and J by 0 bases, with 10 bases between them. The CDR3 has 14 residues. Germline CDR1 reads GTSNPN; CDR2 reads SVGIG (reference sequence). The full variable domain, in which reference TRBV30 and TRBJ1-1 provide the parts outside the CDR3, is SQTIHQWPATLVQPVGSPLSLECTVEGTSNPNLYWYRQAAGRGLQLLFYSVGIGQISSEVPQNLSASRPQDRQFILSSKKLLLSDSGFYLCAWSPGNLNTEAFFGQGTRLTVV.

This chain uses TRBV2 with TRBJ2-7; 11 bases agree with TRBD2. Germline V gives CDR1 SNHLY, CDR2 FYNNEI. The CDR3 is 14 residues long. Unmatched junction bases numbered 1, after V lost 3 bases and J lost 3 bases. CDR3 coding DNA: TGTGCCAGCAGTGATACTAGCGGGAGCTACGAGCAGTACTTC. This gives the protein CASSDTSGSYEQYF.

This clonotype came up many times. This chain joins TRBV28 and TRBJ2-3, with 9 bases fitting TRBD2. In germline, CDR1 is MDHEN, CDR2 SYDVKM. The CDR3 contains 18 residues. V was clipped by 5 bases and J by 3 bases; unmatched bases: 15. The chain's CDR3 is CASSPVAGEGGGTDTQYF. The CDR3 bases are TGTGCCAGCAGTCCGGTAGCGGGAGAGGGGGGTGGAACAGATACGCAGTATTTT.

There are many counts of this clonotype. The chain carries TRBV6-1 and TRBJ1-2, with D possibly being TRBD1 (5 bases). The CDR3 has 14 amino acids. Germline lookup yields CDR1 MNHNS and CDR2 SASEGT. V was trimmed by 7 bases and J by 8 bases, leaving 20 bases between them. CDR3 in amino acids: CASTTGSLSRGYTF. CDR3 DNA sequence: TGTGCCAGCACTACAGGTTCCCTCAGTCGGGGCTACACCTTC.

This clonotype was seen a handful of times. In DNA, the CDR3 is TGTGCCAGCTATTCTAGCGGGAGTGGCAATGAGCAGTTCTTC. It yields the protein CASYSSGSGNEQFF. This chain uses TRBV7-9 with TRBJ2-1; TRBD2 matches 10 bases. The CDR3 consists of 14 residues. CDR1 SEHNR and CDR2 FQNEAQ come from the germline V gene (reference sequence). Trimming cost V 8 bases and J 6 bases; bases outside gene matches: 7.

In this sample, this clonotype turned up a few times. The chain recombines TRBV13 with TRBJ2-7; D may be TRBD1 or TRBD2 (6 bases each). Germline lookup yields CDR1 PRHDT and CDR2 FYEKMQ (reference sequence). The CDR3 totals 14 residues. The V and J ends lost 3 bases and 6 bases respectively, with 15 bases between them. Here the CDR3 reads CASSLWGAGSEQYF. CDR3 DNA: TGTGCCAGCAGCTTGTGGGGGGCTGGGAGCGAGCAGTACTTC.

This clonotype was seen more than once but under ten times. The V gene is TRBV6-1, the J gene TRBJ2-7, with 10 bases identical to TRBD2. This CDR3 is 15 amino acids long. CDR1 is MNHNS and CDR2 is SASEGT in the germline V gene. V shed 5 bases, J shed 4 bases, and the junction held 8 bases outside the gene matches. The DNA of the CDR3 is TGTGCCAGCAGTATAGTAGGACTAGCGGATTACGAGCAGTACTTC. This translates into CASSIVGLADYEQYF.